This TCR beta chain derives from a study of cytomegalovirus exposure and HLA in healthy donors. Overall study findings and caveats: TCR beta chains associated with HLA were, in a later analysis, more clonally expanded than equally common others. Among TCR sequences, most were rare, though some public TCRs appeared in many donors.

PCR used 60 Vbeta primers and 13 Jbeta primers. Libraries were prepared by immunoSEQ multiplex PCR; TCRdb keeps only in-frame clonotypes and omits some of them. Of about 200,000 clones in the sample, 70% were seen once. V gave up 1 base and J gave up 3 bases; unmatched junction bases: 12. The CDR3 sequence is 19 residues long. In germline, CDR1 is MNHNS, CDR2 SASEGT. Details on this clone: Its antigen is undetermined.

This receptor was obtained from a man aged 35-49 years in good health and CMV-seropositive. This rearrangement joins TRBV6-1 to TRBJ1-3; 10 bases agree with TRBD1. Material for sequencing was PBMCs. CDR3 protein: CASSEGGYRQGANGNTIYF. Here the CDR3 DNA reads TGTGCCAGCAGTGAAGGGGGGTACCGACAGGGGGCAAATGGAAACACCATATATTTT.